This TCR beta chain came from a study of blood T cell repertoires in COVID-19. Study-wide context: Spain, Italy and the United States supplied samples that represented acute and convalescent COVID-19.

Original processing methods: Estimation of nucleated cell counts relied on the amplification of reference gene primers. Generated by immunoSEQ multiplex PCR, the TCRdb table keeps only in-frame clones and is missing some. D and trimming were read from the DNA, whereas the V and J calls and clone size are those reported in that table. Of 65,000 to 90,000 clones listed, about nine tenths are singletons. CDR3 length: 20 residues. Trimming cost V 5 bases and J 4 bases; bases outside gene matches: 25. CDR1 and CDR2 (germline): MNHNY, SVGAGI (reference sequence). The origin of this receptor is a woman aged 80 or over with acute or convalescent COVID-19. Sequenced: peripheral blood. The V gene is TRBV6-6, the J gene TRBJ1-1, with 7 nucleotides matching TRBD1. Here the CDR3 DNA reads TGTGCCAGCAGTCGCCTTAACCTGCTCAGCAGGGGGAAATTAAGCACTGAAGCTTTCTTT. Translation: CASSRLNLLSRGKLSTEAFF.